The T cell receptor beta chain under discussion was sequenced for a study of beta chain features in type 1 diabetes. This clone was seen a handful of times. The CDR3 runs 14 residues. V lost 5 bases and J lost 0, with 11 bases in between. In germline, CDR1 is LNHNV, CDR2 YYDKDF (reference sequence). Every bit of the isolated RNA underwent reverse transcription, so sequencing read expressed TCRB transcripts. TCRdb keeps only in-frame clones here, not all; method: immunoSEQ multiplex PCR. The sample includes 850,000 to 900,000 clones, roughly 15% of them seen just once. The clonotype comes from a woman aged 18 to 35 in good health. The sequenced sample was naive CD4+ T cells from blood. The chain links TRBV15 to TRBJ2-7; D not resolved. The CDR3 reads CATSPSTVSYEQYF. Here the CDR3 DNA reads TGTGCCACCAGCCCAAGCACAGTCTCCTACGAGCAGTACTTC.